This T cell receptor (beta chain) stems from a study of PD-1 blockade in classical Hodgkin lymphoma. The study's findings and limits: Patients who initiated nivolumab within 1 year of ASCT were excluded.

Data came from immunoSEQ multiplex PCR; TCRdb stores just in-frame clones and leaves some out. The repertoire has about 40,000 clones, 87% of them found once; the top ten carry roughly 10%. Every patient relapsed after autologous stem cell transplantation, and brentuximab vedotin exposure varied. Each best response was a complete response, a partial response or progressive disease. To note about this clone: Its specificity is not known.

Sample: peripheral blood mononuclear cells (PBMCs), taken at baseline. This sequence originates from a human donor with classical Hodgkin lymphoma.

The CDR3 DNA reads TGTGCCAGCTCACTTTCAAGGGGCGACTATGGCTACACCTTC. Translated, it gives CASSLSRGDYGYTF. The chain links TRBV18 to TRBJ1-2; weak D call: TRBD1 (5 bases). The CDR3 is 14 amino acids. Trimming removed 4 bases at V and 3 bases at J, with 12 bases between. CDR1 and CDR2 (germline): KGHSH, LQKENI.